This record concerns one T cell receptor beta chain sequence. The target antigen is unknown. This sample is part of a study of cytomegalovirus exposure and HLA in healthy donors. Study details: Researchers previously reported finding roughly 120 million unique TCR beta sequences from around 200 million T cells. Overall study findings and caveats: Among TCR beta chains, those listed as cytomegalovirus-associated numbered about 150. There were reportedly fewer N-insertions in an Asian-associated ancestry cluster than the roughly 670-donor mean, in a later analysis. It was in a later analysis that TCR association rates were seen to vary by HLA locus, highest for DRB1 and lowest for HLA-C.

Trimming removed 5 bases from V and 4 bases from J, with 18 bases in between. Looked up from germline, CDR1 is MDHEN and CDR2 is SYDVKM. The CDR3 totals 15 residues. The primer mix had 60 Vbeta and 13 Jbeta primers. Measured with immunoSEQ multiplex PCR; TCRdb has only the in-frame clones, and not every one. Among about 160,000 clones, approximately 85% were seen once, and the ten largest hold about 10%. The sequence came from a man in his forties or fifties in good health and CMV-seropositive. This chain connects TRBV28 to TRBJ2-7, with D possibly matching TRBD1 (6 bases). Sequenced input: PBMCs. CDR3 loop: CASSGTRQAAYEQYF. The CDR3 nucleotides are TGTGCCAGCAGTGGGACGAGACAGGCGGCATACGAGCAGTACTTC.